The 4 T cell receptor beta chains given below trace back to one sample, sequenced in a study of beta chain features in type 1 diabetes. The authors reverse transcribed all of the isolated RNA, so sequencing captured expressed TCRB transcripts. The table came from immunoSEQ multiplex PCR; TCRdb's copy has only in-frame clones and leaves some out. The sample lists hundreds of thousands of clones; around 12% were seen once. Study-level points and caveats: A moderate, significant TCRB CDR3 shortening appeared in type 1 diabetes across four CD4+ subsets.

No cognate antigen is known for these TCRs. The sample comprised naive CD4+ T cells from blood. These receptors came from a woman aged 18-29 years with type 1 diabetes.

The genes are TRBV6-5 and TRBJ1-2, with D possibly being TRBD1 (5 bases). V was clipped by 0 bases and J by 4 bases, with 12 bases between them. Germline values: CDR1 MNHEY, CDR2 SVGAGI. This CDR3 spans 15 amino acids. The CDR3 reads CASSYSAGVGYGYTF. The CDR3 DNA follows: TGTGCCAGCAGTTACTCGGCGGGGGTTGGCTATGGCTACACCTTC.

This clone was found a few times. The genes are TRBV7-2 and TRBJ1-1; D is unresolved. Trimming left V 2 bases short and J 0 bases short, with 7 bases between. CDR3 length equals 14 residues. The germline CDR1 and CDR2 sequences are SGHTA and FQGNSA. Written as DNA, the CDR3 is TGTGCCAGCAGCTTATCATTCATGAACACTGAAGCTTTCTTT. Residues: CASSLSFMNTEAFF. The whole variable domain, remainder taken from reference TRBV7-2 and TRBJ1-1, is GAGVSQSPSNKVTEKGKDVELRCDPISGHTALYWYRQSLGQGLEFLIYFQGNSAPDKSGLPSDRFSAERTGGSVSTLTIQRTQQEDSAVYLCASSLSFMNTEAFFGQGTRLTVV.

This clone was seen a few times. V and J are TRBV28 and TRBJ2-3; D may be TRBD1 (5 bases). The V gene's germline CDR1 is MDHEN and CDR2 SYDVKM. The CDR3 has 11 residues. The V end was cut by 5 bases, the J end by 11 bases, with 11 bases between. Written as DNA, the CDR3 is TGTGCCAGCAGTCAGGGAAGAATGCAGTATTTT. It codes for CASSQGRMQYF.

This clone was counted between two and nine times. V is TRBV7-2 and J is TRBJ2-1; 10 bases match TRBD2. The CDR3 spans 14 residues. Unmatched junction bases numbered 4, after V lost 8 bases and J lost 3 bases. Germline V gives CDR1 SGHTA, CDR2 FQGNSA. The CDR3 region is CASSLAGVYNEQFF. In nucleotides, the CDR3 is TGTGCCAGCTCCCTAGCGGGAGTCTACAATGAGCAGTTCTTC.